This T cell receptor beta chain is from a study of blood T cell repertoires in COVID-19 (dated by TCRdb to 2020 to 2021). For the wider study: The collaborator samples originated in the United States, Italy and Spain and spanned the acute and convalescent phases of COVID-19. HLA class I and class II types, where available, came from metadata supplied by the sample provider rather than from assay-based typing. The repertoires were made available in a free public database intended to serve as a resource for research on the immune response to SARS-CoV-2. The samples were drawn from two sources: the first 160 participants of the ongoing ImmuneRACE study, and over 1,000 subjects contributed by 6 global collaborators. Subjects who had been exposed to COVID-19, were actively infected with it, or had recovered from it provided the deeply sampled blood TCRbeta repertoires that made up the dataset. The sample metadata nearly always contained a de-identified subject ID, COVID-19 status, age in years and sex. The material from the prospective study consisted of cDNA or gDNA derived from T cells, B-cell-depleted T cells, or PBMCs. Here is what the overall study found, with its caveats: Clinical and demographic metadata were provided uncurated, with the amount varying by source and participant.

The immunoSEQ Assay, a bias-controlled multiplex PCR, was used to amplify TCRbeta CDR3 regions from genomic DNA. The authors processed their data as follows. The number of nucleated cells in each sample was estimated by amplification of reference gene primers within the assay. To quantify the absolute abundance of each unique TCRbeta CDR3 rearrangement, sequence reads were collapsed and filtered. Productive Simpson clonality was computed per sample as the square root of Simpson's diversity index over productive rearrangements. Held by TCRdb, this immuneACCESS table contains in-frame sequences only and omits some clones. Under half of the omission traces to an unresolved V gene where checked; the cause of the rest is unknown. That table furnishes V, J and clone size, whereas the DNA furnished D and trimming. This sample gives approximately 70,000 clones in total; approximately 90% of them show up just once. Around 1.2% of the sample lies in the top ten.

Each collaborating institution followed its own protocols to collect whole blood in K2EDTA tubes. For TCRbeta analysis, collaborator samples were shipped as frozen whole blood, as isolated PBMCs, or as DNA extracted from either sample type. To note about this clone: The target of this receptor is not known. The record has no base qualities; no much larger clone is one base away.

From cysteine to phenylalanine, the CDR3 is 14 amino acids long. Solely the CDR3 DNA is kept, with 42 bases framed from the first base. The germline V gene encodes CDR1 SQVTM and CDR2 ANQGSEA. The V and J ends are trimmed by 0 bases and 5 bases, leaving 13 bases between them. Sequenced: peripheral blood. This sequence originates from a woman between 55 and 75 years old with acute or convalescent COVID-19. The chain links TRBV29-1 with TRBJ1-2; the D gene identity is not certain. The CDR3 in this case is CSVEDWTKSYGYTF. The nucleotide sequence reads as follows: TGCAGCGTTGAAGATTGGACTAAATCATATGGCTACACCTTC.